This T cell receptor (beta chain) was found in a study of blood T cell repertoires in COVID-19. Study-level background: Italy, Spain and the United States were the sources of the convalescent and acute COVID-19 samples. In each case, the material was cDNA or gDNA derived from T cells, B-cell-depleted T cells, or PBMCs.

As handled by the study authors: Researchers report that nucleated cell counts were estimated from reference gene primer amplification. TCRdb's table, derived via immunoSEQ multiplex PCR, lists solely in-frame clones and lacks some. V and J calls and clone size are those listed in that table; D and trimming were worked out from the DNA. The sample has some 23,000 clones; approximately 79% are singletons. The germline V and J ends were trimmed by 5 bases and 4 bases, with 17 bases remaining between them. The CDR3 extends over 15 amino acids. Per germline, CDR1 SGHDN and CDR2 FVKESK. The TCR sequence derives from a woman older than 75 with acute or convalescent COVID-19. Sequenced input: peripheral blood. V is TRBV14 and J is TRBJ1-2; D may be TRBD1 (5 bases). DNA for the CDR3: TGTGCCAGCAGCTTCGACTTCCAGGGTCGCTATGGCTACACCTTC. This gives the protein CASSFDFQGRYGYTF.